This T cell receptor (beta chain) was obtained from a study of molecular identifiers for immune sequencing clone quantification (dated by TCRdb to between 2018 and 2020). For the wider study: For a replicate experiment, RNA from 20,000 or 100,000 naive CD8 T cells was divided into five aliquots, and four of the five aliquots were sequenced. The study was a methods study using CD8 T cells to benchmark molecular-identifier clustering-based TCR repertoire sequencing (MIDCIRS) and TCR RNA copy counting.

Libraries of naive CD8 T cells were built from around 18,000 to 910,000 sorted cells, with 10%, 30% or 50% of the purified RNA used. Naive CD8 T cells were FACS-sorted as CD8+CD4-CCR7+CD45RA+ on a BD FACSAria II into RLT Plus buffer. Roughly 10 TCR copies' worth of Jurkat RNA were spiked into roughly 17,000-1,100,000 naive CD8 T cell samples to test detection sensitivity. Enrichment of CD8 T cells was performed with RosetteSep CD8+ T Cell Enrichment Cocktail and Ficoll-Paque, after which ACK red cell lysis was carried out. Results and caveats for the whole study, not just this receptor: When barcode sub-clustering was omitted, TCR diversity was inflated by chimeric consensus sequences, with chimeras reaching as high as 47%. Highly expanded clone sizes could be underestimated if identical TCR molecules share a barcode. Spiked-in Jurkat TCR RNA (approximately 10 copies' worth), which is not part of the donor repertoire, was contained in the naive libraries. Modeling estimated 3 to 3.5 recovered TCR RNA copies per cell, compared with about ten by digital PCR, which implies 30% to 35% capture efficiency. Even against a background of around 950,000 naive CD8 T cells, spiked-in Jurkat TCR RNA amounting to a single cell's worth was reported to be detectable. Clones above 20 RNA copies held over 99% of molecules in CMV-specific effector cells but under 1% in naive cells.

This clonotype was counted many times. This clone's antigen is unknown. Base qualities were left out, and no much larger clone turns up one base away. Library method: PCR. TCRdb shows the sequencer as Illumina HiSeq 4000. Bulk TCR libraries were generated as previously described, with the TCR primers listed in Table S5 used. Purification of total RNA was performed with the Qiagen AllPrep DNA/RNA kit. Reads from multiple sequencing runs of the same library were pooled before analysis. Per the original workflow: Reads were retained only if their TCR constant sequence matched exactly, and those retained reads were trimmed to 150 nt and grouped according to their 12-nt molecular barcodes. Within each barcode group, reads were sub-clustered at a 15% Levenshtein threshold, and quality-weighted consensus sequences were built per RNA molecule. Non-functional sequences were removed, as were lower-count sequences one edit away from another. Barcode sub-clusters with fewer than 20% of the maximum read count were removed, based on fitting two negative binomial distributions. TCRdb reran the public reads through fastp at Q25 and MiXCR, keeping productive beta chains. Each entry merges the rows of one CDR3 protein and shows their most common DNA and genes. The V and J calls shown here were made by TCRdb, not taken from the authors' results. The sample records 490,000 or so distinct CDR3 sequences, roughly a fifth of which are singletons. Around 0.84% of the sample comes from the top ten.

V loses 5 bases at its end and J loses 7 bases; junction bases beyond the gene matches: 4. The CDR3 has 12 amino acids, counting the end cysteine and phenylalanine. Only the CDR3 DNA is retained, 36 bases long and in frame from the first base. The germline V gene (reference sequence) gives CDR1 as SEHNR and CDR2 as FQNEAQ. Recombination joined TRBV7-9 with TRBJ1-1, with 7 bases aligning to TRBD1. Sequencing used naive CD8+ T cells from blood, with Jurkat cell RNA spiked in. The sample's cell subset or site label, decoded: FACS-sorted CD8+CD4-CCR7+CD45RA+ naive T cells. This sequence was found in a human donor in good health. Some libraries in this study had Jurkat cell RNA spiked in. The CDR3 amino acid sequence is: CASSQGEYEAFF. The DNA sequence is TGTGCCAGCAGCCAGGGGGAATATGAAGCTTTCTTT.